This T cell receptor beta chain was documented in a study of blood T cell repertoires in COVID-19. Turning to the study itself: The analysed material was cDNA or gDNA that came from T cells, B-cell-depleted T cells, or PBMCs.

Here immunoSEQ multiplex PCR was the method, and the copy in TCRdb shows in-frame clones only, minus some. Of 200,000 to 300,000 clones listed, around 88% were seen once; the top ten hold roughly 2.5%. Trimming took off 3 bases at V and 3 bases at J, with 24 bases between the two ends. The CDR3 length is 18 residues. This TCR was sampled from a middle-aged woman with acute COVID-19. The sequenced sample was PBMCs or T cells enriched from blood (not recorded which). The chain employs TRBV23-1 and TRBJ2-7; D possibly corresponds to TRBD1 (6 bases). TRBV23-1 is annotated as an ORF whose role is uncertain. CDR3 bases: TGCGCCAGCAGTCAGACTAACAGGGACACAAGGAGTTTCTACGAGCAGTACTTC. It translates to CASSQTNRDTRSFYEQYF.